This paragraph covers one TCR beta chain sequence. Its antigen is unknown. The source of the sample is a study of PD-L1 blockade in urothelial cancer. Background on the study: The patients had undergone anywhere from 0 to 3 prior chemotherapy regimens. Points from the study as a whole: More expansion of tumor-associated blood clones, seen at 3 weeks, marked durable-benefit patients.

Deletions cut 1 base from V and 5 bases from J, with 4 bases between. CDR1 is SGHNT and CDR2 is YYREEE in the germline V gene (reference sequence). This CDR3 is 12 amino acids long. Profiled with immunoSEQ multiplex PCR; TCRdb holds only in-frame clones, not every one. The data hold 70,000 to 80,000 clones, with around four fifths observed a single time. This sample's time point: pretreatment peripheral blood. Each patient gave between 1 and 8 samples of peripheral blood mononuclear cells, which were collected pretreatment and during treatment. This receptor was taken from a man in his forties with urothelial cancer. This rearrangement joins TRBV5-4 to TRBJ2-1; D ambiguous. The sequencing here drew on PBMCs, taken around atezolizumab (anti-PD-L1) treatment. The CDR3 region is CASSLTDNEQFF. The CDR3 DNA reads TGTGCCAGCAGCTTGACAGACAATGAGCAGTTCTTC.